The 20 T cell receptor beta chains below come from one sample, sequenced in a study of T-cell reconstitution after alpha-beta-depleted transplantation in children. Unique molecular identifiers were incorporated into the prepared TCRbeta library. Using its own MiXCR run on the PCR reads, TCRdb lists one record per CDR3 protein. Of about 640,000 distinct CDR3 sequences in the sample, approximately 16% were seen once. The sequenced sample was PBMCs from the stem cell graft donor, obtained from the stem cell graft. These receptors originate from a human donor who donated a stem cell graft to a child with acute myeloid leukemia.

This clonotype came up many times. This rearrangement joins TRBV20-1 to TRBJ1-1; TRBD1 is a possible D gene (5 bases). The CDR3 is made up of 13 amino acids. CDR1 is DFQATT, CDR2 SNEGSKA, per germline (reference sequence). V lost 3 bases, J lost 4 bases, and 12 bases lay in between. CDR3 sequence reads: CSASEAGPTEAFF. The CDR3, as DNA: TGCAGTGCTAGCGAAGCAGGGCCCACTGAAGCTTTCTTT.

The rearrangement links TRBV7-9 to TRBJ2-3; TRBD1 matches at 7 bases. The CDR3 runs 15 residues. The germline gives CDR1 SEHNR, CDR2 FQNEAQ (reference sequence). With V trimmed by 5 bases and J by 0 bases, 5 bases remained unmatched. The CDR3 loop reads CASSPSGQSTDTQYF. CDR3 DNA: TGTGCCAGCAGCCCATCGGGACAGAGCACAGATACGCAGTATTTT.

The CDR3 nucleotides are TGTGCCAGCGGACAGGGGCTTCGGGCCTATGGCTACACCTTC. Encoded protein: CASGQGLRAYGYTF. The chain links TRBV12-3 or TRBV12-4 to TRBJ1-2, with 9 nucleotides matching TRBD1. The CDR3 runs 14 residues. Trimming removed 8 bases from V and 4 bases from J; junction bases left unmatched: 8.

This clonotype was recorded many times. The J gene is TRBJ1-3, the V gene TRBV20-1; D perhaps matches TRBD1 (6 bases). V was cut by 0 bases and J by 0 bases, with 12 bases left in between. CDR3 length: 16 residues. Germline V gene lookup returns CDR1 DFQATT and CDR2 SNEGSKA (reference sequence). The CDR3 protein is CSAREGGPISGNTIYF. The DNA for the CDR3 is TGCAGTGCTAGAGAAGGGGGACCGATCTCTGGAAACACCATATATTTT.

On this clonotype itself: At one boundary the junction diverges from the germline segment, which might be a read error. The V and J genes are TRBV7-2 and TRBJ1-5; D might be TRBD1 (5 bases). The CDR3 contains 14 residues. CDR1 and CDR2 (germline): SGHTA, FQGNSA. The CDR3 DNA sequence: TGTGCCAGCAGCTTACAGGGAGGCAATCAGCCCCAGCCTTTT. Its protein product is CASSLQGGNQPQPF.

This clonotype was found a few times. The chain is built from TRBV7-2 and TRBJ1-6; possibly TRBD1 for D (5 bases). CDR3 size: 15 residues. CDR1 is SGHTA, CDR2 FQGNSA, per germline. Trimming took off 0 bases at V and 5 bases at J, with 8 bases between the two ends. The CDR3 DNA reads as TGTGCCAGCAGCTTAGCCGGCAGGGATAATTCACCCCTCCACTTT. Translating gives CASSLAGRDNSPLHF.

The CDR3 bases are TGTGCCAGCAGCTTACCCTTTGACAGCGATGGAAACACCATATATTTT. Translated, it gives CASSLPFDSDGNTIYF. The chain couples TRBV7-2 to TRBJ1-3; D perhaps matches TRBD1 (5 bases). Germline V gene lookup returns CDR1 SGHTA and CDR2 FQGNSA. V lost 2 bases to trimming and J lost 3 bases, with 14 bases between them. The CDR3 is 16 residues long.

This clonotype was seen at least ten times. In nucleotides, the CDR3 is TGTGCCAGCAGTTTGGCGATTCGGAACACTGAAGCTTTCTTT. It yields the protein CASSLAIRNTEAFF. The chain uses TRBV12-3 or TRBV12-4 and TRBJ1-1; D gene ambiguous. The V end lost 3 bases, the J end lost 1 base, and 9 bases lay between the germline ends. This CDR3 has 14 amino acids.

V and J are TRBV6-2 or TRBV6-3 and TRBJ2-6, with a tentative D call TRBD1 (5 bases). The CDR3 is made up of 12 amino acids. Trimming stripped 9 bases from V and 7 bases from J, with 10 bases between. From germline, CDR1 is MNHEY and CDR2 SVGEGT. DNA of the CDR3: TGTGCCAGTCGCCAGGGAGCCAACGTCCTGACTTTC. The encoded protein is CASRQGANVLTF.

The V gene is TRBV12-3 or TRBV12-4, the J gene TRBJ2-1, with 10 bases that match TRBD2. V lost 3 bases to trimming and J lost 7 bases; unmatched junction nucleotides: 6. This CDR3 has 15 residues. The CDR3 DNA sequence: TGTGCCAGCAGTTTCACTAGCGGGGATACGAATGAGCAGTTCTTC. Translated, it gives CASSFTSGDTNEQFF.

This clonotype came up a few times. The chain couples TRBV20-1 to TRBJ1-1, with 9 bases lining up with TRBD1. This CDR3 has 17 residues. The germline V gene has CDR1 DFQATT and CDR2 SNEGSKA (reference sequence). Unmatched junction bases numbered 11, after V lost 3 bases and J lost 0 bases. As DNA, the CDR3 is TGCAGTGCTAGGGGGACAGGGTGGAAAATAATGAACACTGAAGCTTTCTTT. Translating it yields CSARGTGWKIMNTEAFF.

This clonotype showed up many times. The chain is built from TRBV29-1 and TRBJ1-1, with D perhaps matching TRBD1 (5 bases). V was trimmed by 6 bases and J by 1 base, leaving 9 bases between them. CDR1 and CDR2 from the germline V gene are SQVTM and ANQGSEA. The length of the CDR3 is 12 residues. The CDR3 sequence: CSVGDPNTEAFF. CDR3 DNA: TGCAGCGTGGGGGACCCGAACACTGAAGCTTTCTTT.

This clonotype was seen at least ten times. This chain's CDR3 is CASRNTDEAFF. CDR3 bases: TGCGCCAGCAGGAACACAGATGAAGCTTTCTTT. This rearrangement joins TRBV4-3 to TRBJ1-1; no clear D gene. V gave up 6 bases and J gave up 7 bases, with 9 bases separating them. Germline V CDR1 and CDR2: LGHNA, YSLEER. CDR3 size: 11 residues.

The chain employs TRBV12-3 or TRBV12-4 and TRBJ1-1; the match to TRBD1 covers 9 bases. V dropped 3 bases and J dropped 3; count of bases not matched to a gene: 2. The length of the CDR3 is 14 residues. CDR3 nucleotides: TGTGCCAGCAGTTTTGACAGGGGGTACACTGAAGCTTTCTTT. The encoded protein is CASSFDRGYTEAFF.

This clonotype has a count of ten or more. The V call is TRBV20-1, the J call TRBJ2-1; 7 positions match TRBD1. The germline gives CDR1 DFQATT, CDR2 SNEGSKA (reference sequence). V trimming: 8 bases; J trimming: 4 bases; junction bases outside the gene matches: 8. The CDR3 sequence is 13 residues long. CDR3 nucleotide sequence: TGCAGTCTCACAGGGGCCCATTACAATGAGCAGTTCTTC. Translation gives CSLTGAHYNEQFF.

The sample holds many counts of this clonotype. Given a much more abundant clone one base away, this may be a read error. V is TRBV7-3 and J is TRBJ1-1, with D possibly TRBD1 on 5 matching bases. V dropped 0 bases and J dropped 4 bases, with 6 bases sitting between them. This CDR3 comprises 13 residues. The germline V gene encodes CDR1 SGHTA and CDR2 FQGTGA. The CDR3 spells CASSLTGTTEAFF. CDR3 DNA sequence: TGTGCCAGCAGCTTAACAGGGACCACTGAAGCTTTCTTT.

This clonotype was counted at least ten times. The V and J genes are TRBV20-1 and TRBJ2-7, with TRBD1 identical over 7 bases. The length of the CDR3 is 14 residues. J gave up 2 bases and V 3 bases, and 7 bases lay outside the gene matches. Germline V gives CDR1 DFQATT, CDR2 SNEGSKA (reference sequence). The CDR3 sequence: CSASGQGEAYEQYV. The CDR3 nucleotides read TGCAGTGCTAGCGGGCAGGGGGAAGCCTACGAGCAGTACGTC.

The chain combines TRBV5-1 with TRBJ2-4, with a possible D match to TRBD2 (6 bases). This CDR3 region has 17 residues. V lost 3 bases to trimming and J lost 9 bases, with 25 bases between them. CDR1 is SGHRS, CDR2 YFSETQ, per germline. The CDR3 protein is CASSSEPGPWVGGIQYF. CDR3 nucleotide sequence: TGCGCCAGCAGCTCAGAACCGGGACCCTGGGTCGGGGGCATTCAGTACTTC. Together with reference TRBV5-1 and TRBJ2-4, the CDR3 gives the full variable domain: KAGVTQTPRYLIKTRGQQVTLSCSPISGHRSVSWYQQTPGQGLQFLFEYFSETQRNKGNFPGRFSGRQFSNSRSEMNVSTLELGDSALYLCASSSEPGPWVGGIQYFGAGTRLSVL.

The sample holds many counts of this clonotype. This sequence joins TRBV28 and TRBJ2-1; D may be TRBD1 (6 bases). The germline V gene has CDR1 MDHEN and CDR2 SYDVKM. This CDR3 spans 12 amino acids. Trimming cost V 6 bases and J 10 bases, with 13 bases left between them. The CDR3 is CASSEGVHEQFF. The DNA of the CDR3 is TGTGCCAGCAGCGAGGGGGTCCACGAGCAGTTCTTC.

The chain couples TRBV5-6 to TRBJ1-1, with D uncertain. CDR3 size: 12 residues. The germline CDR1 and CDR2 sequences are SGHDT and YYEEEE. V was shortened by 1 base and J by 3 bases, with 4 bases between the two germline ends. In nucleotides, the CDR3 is TGTGCCAGCAGCTTGATCTACACTGAAGCTTTCTTT. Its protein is CASSLIYTEAFF.